These T cell receptor beta chains were read from a single sample in a study of blood T cell repertoires in COVID-19. Repertoires were generated with immunoSEQ multiplex PCR, while TCRdb's copy carries only in-frame clones and drops some. The sample carries 200,000 to 250,000 clones, 86% recorded once. The specimen sequenced was peripheral blood. The origin of the receptors is a woman in her sixties who had recovered from COVID-19. Both conserved end residues are part of each CDR3. The D gene is left open where the match is weak. Clone size, where shown, is once, few, many, or a class for clones that have expanded.

v_call	j_call	clone_size	d_call	cdr3_nt	cdr3_aa
TRBV5-3	TRBJ1-2	.	.	TGTGCCAGACTACAGGGAAGGATGGATGGCTACACCTTC	CARLQGRMDGYTF
TRBV9	TRBJ2-7	.	TRBD2	TGTGCCAGACCCGTACCCCGGACTAGCCGCTCCTACGAGCAGTACTTC	CARPVPRTSRSYEQYF
TRBV18	TRBJ1-2	.	.	TGTGCCAGCTCAGCAAGCCTTAATGGCTACACCTTC	CASSASLNGYTF
TRBV18	TRBJ2-3	few	.	TGTGCCAGCTCACCCAACAGGGCCCCAGATACGCAGTATTTT	CASSPNRAPDTQYF
TRBV2	TRBJ1-4	.	TRBD1	TGTGCCAGCAGCAAATTAACAGGGGTTTCTAATGAAAAACTGTTTTTT	CASSKLTGVSNEKLFF
TRBV7-2	TRBJ2-5	.	.	TGTGCCAGCAGCAACGGACTTCAAGAGACCCAGTACTTC	CASSNGLQETQYF
TRBV9	TRBJ2-7	.	TRBD1	TGTGCCAGCAGCGTAGTAGGACAGGGGGAGTCCGAGCAGTACTTC	CASSVVGQGESEQYF
TRBV4-1	TRBJ1-2	.	TRBD1	TGCGCCAGCAGCCATCAAGCCGGGACAGACTATGGCTACACCTTC	CASSHQAGTDYGYTF
TRBV4-2	TRBJ1-6	.	.	TGTGCCAGCAGCCAAGATTGGAGGAATTCACCCCTCCACTTT	CASSQDWRNSPLHF
TRBV5-1	TRBJ2-5	.	.	TGCGCCAGCAGCTTGGAAGGGGGGACCCAGTACTTC	CASSLEGGTQYF
TRBV11-2	TRBJ2-5	once	TRBD2	TGTGCCAGCAGCCACTTAACGCTAGCGGGCGGGAAGACCCAGTACTTC	CASSHLTLAGGKTQYF
TRBV15	TRBJ1-3	few	.	TGTGCCACCAGCAGAGATCCAGGGACTGGAAACACCATATATTTT	CATSRDPGTGNTIYF
TRBV6-5	TRBJ1-1	.	.	TGTGCCAGCAGACTCAATTTGTGGGCCTTT	CASRLNLWAF
TRBV7-9	TRBJ2-1	.	.	TGTGCCAGCAGCTTAGAAACGGGAAATGAGCAGTTCTTC	CASSLETGNEQFF
TRBV19	TRBJ1-5	once	.	TGTGCCAGTAATGGGGGCGGGGGTCAGCCCCAGCATTTT	CASNGGGGQPQHF
TRBV19	TRBJ1-5	.	.	TGTGCCAGTAGTATAGAGGGAGCGAGGGATCAGCCCCAGCATTTT	CASSIEGARDQPQHF
TRBV7-2	TRBJ2-3	.	.	TGTGCCAGCAGCAACAAGACAGAACCTAGCACAGATACGCAGTATTTT	CASSNKTEPSTDTQYF
TRBV7-2	TRBJ2-7	.	TRBD1	TGTGCCAGCAGCTTGGGAAGATCCGGGACAGGGGGTTACGAGCAGTACTTC	CASSLGRSGTGGYEQYF
TRBV7-8	TRBJ1-5	.	TRBD1	TGTGCCAGCAGCGGACGGTCCGGACAGGGCGCTCAGCCCCAGCATTTT	CASSGRSGQGAQPQHF
TRBV7-2	TRBJ2-3	.	.	TGTGCCAGCAGCTCCTACCCAGATACGCAGTATTTT	CASSSYPDTQYF
TRBV27	TRBJ1-5	.	.	TGTGCCAGCAGTCTAGCAGGGGATGAAGGACAGCCCCAGCATTTT	CASSLAGDEGQPQHF
TRBV15	TRBJ2-7	.	.	TGTGCCACCAGCAGAGATGTTCTAGGGAGCTCCTACGAGCAGTACTTC	CATSRDVLGSSYEQYF
TRBV5-1	TRBJ1-1	.	.	TGCGCCAGCAGCGCCGCGGGGGTTATCACTGAAGCTTTCTTT	CASSAAGVITEAFF
TRBV10-1	TRBJ2-7	many	.	TGCGCCAGCGGGACTGGGGGGGGCATAGATTTATACTTC	CASGTGGGIDLYF
TRBV7-2	TRBJ1-5	.	.	TGTGCCAGCAGCGTAACGCAGGGGAACAATCAGCCCCAGCATTTT	CASSVTQGNNQPQHF
TRBV18	TRBJ1-2	.	.	TGTGCCAGCTCACCTTCGGGAGGCTATGGCTACACCTTC	CASSPSGGYGYTF
TRBV19	TRBJ2-7	.	.	TGTGCCAGTAGTTTAGGGGCTTCCTACGAGCAGTACTTC	CASSLGASYEQYF
TRBV29-1	TRBJ2-3	few	.	TGCAGCGCTGAAGCGGCAGATACGCAGTATTTT	CSAEAADTQYF
TRBV11-3	TRBJ1-5	.	.	TGTGCCAGCAGCTTCCTCTCCGGGATTGAGGTTGTCAGCAATCAGCCCCAGCATTTT	CASSFLSGIEVVSNQPQHF
TRBV20-1	TRBJ1-5	once	TRBD1	TGCAGTGCTAGTCTAGGACAGGCGCCCACTGGGAGCAATCAGCCCCAGCATTTT	CSASLGQAPTGSNQPQHF
TRBV5-4	TRBJ1-1	.	.	TGTGCCAGCAGCTTTTCTTCGGGAGAGAACACTGAAGCTTTCTTT	CASSFSSGENTEAFF
TRBV27	TRBJ2-3	.	TRBD2	TGTGCCAGCGGAGGATTGGGACTACCAATTAGCACAGATACGCAGTATTTT	CASGGLGLPISTDTQYF
TRBV7-3	TRBJ1-6	.	.	TGTGCCAGCAGCTCTGGACGGGGTAATTCACCCCTCCACTTT	CASSSGRGNSPLHF
TRBV15	TRBJ2-3	.	.	TGTGCCACCAGCAGTGCTTCCGGTACTAGCACAGATACGCAGTATTTT	CATSSASGTSTDTQYF
TRBV30	TRBJ2-1	.	.	TGTGCCTCACCCCCCTGGAGCTCCTACAATGAGCAGTTCTTC	CASPPWSSYNEQFF
TRBV28	TRBJ1-2	.	TRBD1	TGTGCCAGCATCTCGCCCGGGACAGGGGGTAGAGGCTACACCTTC	CASISPGTGGRGYTF
TRBV2	TRBJ1-5	.	TRBD1	TGTGCCAGCACCCCGACAGGGTCAGCTCAGCCCCAGCATTTT	CASTPTGSAQPQHF
TRBV28	TRBJ2-5	.	TRBD1	TGTGCCAGCAGGAAGAGGGGACAGGGATCCGAGACCCAGTACTTC	CASRKRGQGSETQYF
TRBV10-3	TRBJ1-5	.	TRBD1	TGTGCCATCAGTGAAACAGGGGGCAGTCAGCCCCAGCATTTT	CAISETGGSQPQHF
TRBV28	TRBJ2-2	.	.	TGTGCCAGCAGGGGGGACTTCAAGGGGACCGGGGAGCTGTTTTTT	CASRGDFKGTGELFF
TRBV7-3	TRBJ2-3	.	TRBD2	TGTGCCAGCAGCTTCGCGGGGGAAACGCAGTATTTT	CASSFAGETQYF
TRBV11-3	TRBJ2-2	.	.	TGTGCCAGCAGCTCCAGGCGGAACACCGGGGAGCTGTTTTTT	CASSSRRNTGELFF
TRBV9	TRBJ1-2	many	.	TGTGCCAGCAGCCTCCGCTTCGGGCCGACAGCTAATAACTATGGCTACACCTTC	CASSLRFGPTANNYGYTF
TRBV7-9	TRBJ1-2	.	.	TGTGCCAGCAGCGCGGGGTGGTATGGCTACACCTTC	CASSAGWYGYTF
TRBV29-1	TRBJ2-1	.	.	TGCAGCGTTGCCGGGACACCCAAGTCCTACAATGAGCAGTTCTTC	CSVAGTPKSYNEQFF
TRBV7-3	TRBJ1-1	.	.	TGTGCCAGCAGCTTGTTTGCAGACACTGAAGCTTTCTTT	CASSLFADTEAFF
TRBV4-1	TRBJ2-1	once	TRBD2	TGCGCCAGCAGTCGTAGCGGGGGGGCCGGCGATGAGCAGTTCTTC	CASSRSGGAGDEQFF
TRBV28	TRBJ2-3	.	TRBD2	TGTGCCGCGGCGGATAGCGGGGGGCTAAGTACAGATACGCAGTATTTT	CAAADSGGLSTDTQYF
TRBV3-1/TRBV3-2	TRBJ2-7	.	.	TGTGCCAGCAGCCAAAACCACCCAGCCTACGAGCAGTACTTC	CASSQNHPAYEQYF
TRBV29-1	TRBJ2-2	few	TRBD1	TGCAGCGTTGGGGAGGACAGGGGGAACACCGGGGAGCTGTTTTTT	CSVGEDRGNTGELFF
TRBV19	TRBJ1-2	.	TRBD1	TGTGCCAGTAGTGCGACAGGGGGTGGCTACACCTTC	CASSATGGGYTF
TRBV18	TRBJ1-1	.	.	TGTGCCAGCTCACCACGGGCAGGGGTTGCTGGCACTGAAGCTTTCTTT	CASSPRAGVAGTEAFF
TRBV5-4	TRBJ1-2	few	.	TGTGCCAGCAGCTCGGAACGGAGAAATGGCTACACCTTC	CASSSERRNGYTF
TRBV19	TRBJ1-2	.	TRBD1	TGTGCCAGTAGTTTACAGGGGGCGCCCCAGGTGAATGGCTACACCTTC	CASSLQGAPQVNGYTF
TRBV28	TRBJ2-7	.	TRBD1	TGTGCCAGCAGTTTTGCACAGGGGGCGATCGGCTACGAGCAGTACTTC	CASSFAQGAIGYEQYF